The text below deals with one TCR beta chain. Source study methods: The authors estimated nucleated cell counts from reference gene primer amplification. Produced via immunoSEQ multiplex PCR; TCRdb's table is partial and in-frame only. V and J calls and clone size are copied from that table; D and trimming were computed from the DNA. The repertoire holds roughly 63,000 clones, around three quarters seen once, with around 30% in the top ten. This entry comes from a study of blood T cell repertoires in COVID-19. For the study at large: Whether acute or convalescent, the COVID-19 samples came from the United States, Italy and Spain. From T cells, B-cell-depleted T cells, or PBMCs came the material, which was cDNA or gDNA.

This CDR3 spans 12 amino acids. Trimming stripped 1 base from V and 7 bases from J, with 7 bases between. V usage is TRBV12-3 or TRBV12-4 and J usage is TRBJ1-2; D may be TRBD1 (5 bases). Sequencing input: peripheral blood. This sequence was found in a human donor in a cohort sampled during active COVID-19. CDR3 in amino acids: CASSLGRGGYTF. In nucleotides, the CDR3 is TGTGCCAGCAGTTTAGGAAGGGGTGGCTACACCTTC.